This TCR beta chain was profiled in a study of cytomegalovirus exposure and HLA in healthy donors. This CDR3 region has 14 residues. Germline V gene data show CDR1 as GTSNPN and CDR2 as SVGIG (reference sequence). The V end was cut by 3 bases, the J end by 0 bases, with 9 bases between. Clones were sequenced by immunoSEQ multiplex PCR, and TCRdb holds only the in-frame ones, with some missing. The table has roughly 84,000 clones, just over 90% seen once; the top ten hold around 2.1%. The sequenced sample was PBMCs. This receptor was obtained from a man aged 25-45 years in good health and CMV-seronegative. V usage is TRBV30 and J usage is TRBJ1-5; D gene uncertain. In DNA, the CDR3 is TGTGCCTGGAGCGAGCGATATAGCAATCAGCCCCAGCATTTT. This sequence encodes CAWSERYSNQPQHF.